What follows is one T cell receptor (beta chain) and its context. TCRdb's table, derived via immunoSEQ multiplex PCR, lists solely in-frame clones and lacks some. The sample shows around 50,000 clones, about 87% of them seen only once. This sample was taken from a study of blood T cell repertoires in COVID-19. Looking at the study overall: From the United States, Italy and Spain came samples of acute and convalescent COVID-19. T cells, B-cell-depleted T cells, or PBMCs supplied cDNA or gDNA.

This sequence originates from a man aged 55 to 70 with acute or convalescent COVID-19. The sequenced sample was peripheral blood.

The CDR3 sequence is CASSFGLAGADTDTQYF. CDR3 bases: TGTGCCAGCAGCTTCGGTCTAGCGGGAGCCGACACAGATACGCAGTATTTT. This rearrangement joins TRBV11-3 to TRBJ2-3, with 10 bases lining up with TRBD2. Looked up from germline, CDR1 is SGHNT and CDR2 is YENEEA. This CDR3 region has 17 residues. With V trimmed by 3 bases and J by 2 bases, 8 bases remained unmatched.